The 25 T cell receptor beta chains reported below all come from one sample, sequenced in a study of regulatory T cells in long-lasting Graves disease. Time point specified: newly diagnosed GD, antithyroid drugs for less than 3 months. Extracted RNA from PBMCs served as the source of the TCR library. CDR3 regions were amplified by Arm-PCR using iRepertoire HTBI primers to build TCR beta libraries. One entry per CDR3 protein results from TCRdb running MiXCR on the multiplex PCR reads. Among 530,000 or so distinct CDR3 sequences listed, about 15% were seen once. This same sample was also part of a study on T cells in Graves' hyperthyroidism and ophthalmopathy.

Specimen: peripheral blood mononuclear cells (PBMCs), collected at new diagnosis, from a patient treated with antithyroid drugs. The receptor source for this set is a young man with Graves disease.

This clonotype was detected many times. The rearrangement uses TRBV12-3 or TRBV12-4 and TRBJ2-7; D is possibly TRBD1 (7 bases). Trimming took off 3 bases at V and 2 bases at J, with 14 bases between the two ends. The CDR3 runs 15 residues. Here the CDR3 DNA reads TGTGCCAGCAGTTTCAGGACAGGAGGGGCCTACGAGCAGTACTTC. It translates to CASSFRTGGAYEQYF.

This clonotype was counted a few times. The rearrangement links TRBV3-1 to TRBJ1-2, with 8 bases that match TRBD1. Germline lookup yields CDR1 LGHDT and CDR2 YNNKEL (reference sequence). This CDR3 spans 15 amino acids. V lost 1 base to trimming and J lost 6 bases; unmatched junction nucleotides: 7. This CDR3 reads CASSQAARTGNGYTF. Written as DNA, the CDR3 is TGTGCCAGCAGCCAAGCCGCGAGGACAGGGAATGGCTACACCTTC.

This clonotype was detected ten times or more. The chain has TRBV30 and TRBJ1-1, with 7 nucleotides matching TRBD1. CDR3 length equals 14 residues. Germline CDR1 is GTSNPN and CDR2 is SVGIG (reference sequence). Trimming at V came to 1 base and at J to 2 bases, leaving 4 bases not matched to a gene. CDR3: CAWSGDSENTEAFF. CDR3 bases: TGTGCCTGGAGTGGGGACAGCGAAAACACTGAAGCTTTCTTT.

This clonotype was recorded at least ten times. This chain uses TRBV5-1 with TRBJ2-1, with 10 bases matching TRBD2. Germline V CDR1 and CDR2: SGHRS, YFSETQ. This CDR3 has 14 amino acids. Unmatched junction bases numbered 5, after V lost 5 bases and J lost 6 bases. The CDR3 DNA reads TGCGCCAGCAGTCGGACTAGCGGACTCAATGAGCAGTTCTTC. Its protein is CASSRTSGLNEQFF.

The V call is TRBV7-9, the J call TRBJ2-5; D not resolved. Germline-derived CDR1 and CDR2 are SEHNR and FQNEAQ (reference sequence). Trimming left V 1 base short and J 3 bases short, with 6 bases between. The CDR3 contains 13 residues. CDR3: CASSLDEKETQYF. CDR3 DNA sequence: TGTGCCAGCAGCTTAGACGAGAAAGAGACCCAGTACTTC.

This clonotype was observed many times. The chain recombines TRBV2 with TRBJ1-5; D unresolved. This CDR3 is 12 amino acids long. CDR1 is SNHLY and CDR2 is FYNNEI in the germline V gene. Trimming stripped 6 bases from V and 6 bases from J, with 9 bases between. CDR3 amino acids: CASRTEGQPQHF. As DNA, the CDR3 is TGTGCCAGCAGGACGGAAGGTCAGCCCCAGCATTTT.

There are many counts of this clonotype. The rearrangement links TRBV30 to TRBJ1-1, with D unclear. V gave up 3 bases and J gave up 0 bases, with 5 bases separating them. Germline V lookup: CDR1 GTSNPN, CDR2 SVGIG (reference sequence). The CDR3 has 12 residues. CDR3 residues: CAWSAVNTEAFF. DNA for the CDR3: TGTGCCTGGAGCGCAGTGAACACTGAAGCTTTCTTT. Filled out from reference TRBV30 and TRBJ1-1, the complete variable domain reads SQTIHQWPATLVQPVGSPLSLECTVEGTSNPNLYWYRQAAGRGLQLLFYSVGIGQISSEVPQNLSASRPQDRQFILSSKKLLLSDSGFYLCAWSAVNTEAFFGQGTRLTVV.

This clonotype has at least ten counts. The chain combines TRBV7-3 with TRBJ2-1, with TRBD1 identical over 9 bases. The germline gives CDR1 SGHTA, CDR2 FQGTGA. The CDR3 loop spans 16 amino acids. The V and J ends lost 2 bases and 8 bases, in that order; junction bases with no gene match: 10. The CDR3 DNA is TGTGCCAGCAGCTTAGTGTCGGGACAGGGAGGTTATGAGCAGTTCTTC. Translated, it gives CASSLVSGQGGYEQFF.

This clonotype was detected many times. The chain uses TRBV5-1 and TRBJ2-1, with TRBD2 identical over 14 bases. The CDR3 is 16 amino acids. The J segment lost 6 bases and the V segment lost 4 bases, leaving 6 bases of the junction unmatched. Germline V lookup: CDR1 SGHRS, CDR2 YFSETQ. Written as DNA, the CDR3 is TGCGCCAGCAGCGTAGGGACTAGCGGGAGAGGCAATGAGCAGTTCTTC. Translated, it gives CASSVGTSGRGNEQFF.

Note on this clonotype: The junction and the germline gene differ at one end; a read error may be behind it. The chain carries TRBV19 and TRBJ2-1; 10 nucleotides match TRBD1. Germline CDR1 LNHDA, CDR2 SQIVND (reference sequence). This CDR3 spans 16 amino acids. CDR3 DNA sequence: TGTGCCAGTAGTATAGACGACAGGGGGCCCTACAATGAGCATTTCTTC. Amino acid sequence: CASSIDDRGPYNEHFF.

This clonotype appeared many times. The V call is TRBV28, the J call TRBJ2-5; no clear D. The CDR3 consists of 14 residues. Looked up from germline, CDR1 is MDHEN and CDR2 is SYDVKM. Trimming left V 2 bases short and J 6 bases short, with 13 bases between. The CDR3 DNA sequence: TGTGCCAGCAGTTTAATCCCCGGCCTCCAGACCCAGTACTTC. It codes for CASSLIPGLQTQYF.

This clonotype was counted many times. The chain recombines TRBV28 with TRBJ2-5; TRBD1 aligns across 8 bases. Germline V gene data show CDR1 as MDHEN and CDR2 as SYDVKM. The J segment lost 1 base and the V segment lost 4 bases, leaving 2 bases of the junction unmatched. This CDR3 has 14 amino acids. In DNA form, the CDR3 reads TGTGCCAGCAGTTCAACAGGGGGCCAAGAGACCCAGTACTTC. The encoded protein is CASSSTGGQETQYF.

The rearrangement joins TRBV3-1 to TRBJ1-5; weak D call: TRBD1 (5 bases). Trimming removed 3 bases at V and 0 bases at J, with 9 bases between. In germline, CDR1 is LGHDT, CDR2 YNNKEL (reference sequence). This CDR3 comprises 15 residues. In DNA form, the CDR3 reads TGTGCCAGCAGCCAGGGGACGGGTAGCAATCAGCCCCAGCATTTT. As protein: CASSQGTGSNQPQHF.

This clonotype has a count of ten or more. This sequence joins TRBV2 and TRBJ2-7; D uncertain. The V end lost 8 bases, the J end lost 5 bases, and 19 bases lay between the germline ends. Looked up from germline, CDR1 is SNHLY and CDR2 is FYNNEI. CDR3 length: 14 amino acids. CDR3 region: CASLLPVSNHEQYF. For the CDR3, the DNA is TGTGCCAGCCTTTTGCCGGTTAGTAACCACGAGCAGTACTTC.

This clonotype showed up just a few times. V usage is TRBV28 and J usage is TRBJ1-5; D gene uncertain. V dropped 4 bases and J dropped 0 bases, with 19 bases sitting between them. The CDR3 sequence is 18 residues long. Germline CDR1 reads MDHEN; CDR2 reads SYDVKM. CDR3 loop: CASSSDPRRGVSNQPQHF. The CDR3 region has the DNA TGTGCCAGCAGTTCCGACCCCCGACGCGGGGTTAGCAATCAGCCCCAGCATTTT.

This sequence joins TRBV6-1 and TRBJ2-5, with D possibly being TRBD2 (6 bases). Germline CDR1 MNHNS, CDR2 SASEGT. Trimming took off 6 bases at V and 2 bases at J, with 13 bases between the two ends. This CDR3 has 14 amino acids. The CDR3 sequence is CASSSGGLQETQYF. In DNA form, the CDR3 reads TGTGCCAGCAGCTCCGGGGGATTACAAGAGACCCAGTACTTC.

The chain combines TRBV6-1 with TRBJ1-1; D gene ambiguous. Germline CDR1 is MNHNS and CDR2 is SASEGT. CDR3 length: 13 amino acids. Trimming took off 6 bases at V and 2 bases at J, with 10 bases between the two ends. The CDR3 coding sequence is TGTGCCAGCAGCTCCCCTATAAACACTGAAGCTTTCTTT. Translating gives CASSSPINTEAFF.

The chain employs TRBV30 and TRBJ1-4; TRBD1 agrees at 7 bases. J was trimmed by 3 bases and V by 2 bases; bases with no gene match: 6. The CDR3 spans 15 residues. From germline, CDR1 is GTSNPN and CDR2 SVGIG (reference sequence). Written as DNA, the CDR3 is TGTGCCTGGAGTCTGACAGGGCCAGCTAATGAAAAACTGTTTTTT. As protein: CAWSLTGPANEKLFF.

Turning to this clonotype: A junction end diverges from the germline sequence, so it may reflect a read error. The V and J genes are TRBV28 and TRBJ2-1; D gene uncertain. The CDR3 loop spans 16 amino acids. Germline V gene data show CDR1 as MDHEN and CDR2 as SYDVKM. The CDR3: CALAAGSTSSYNERFF. The CDR3 DNA sequence: TGTGCCCTTGCCGCCGGATCTACGAGCTCCTACAATGAGCGGTTCTTC.

The chain couples TRBV29-1 to TRBJ2-7; 10 bases agree with TRBD2. J gave up 4 bases and V 2 bases, and 8 bases lay outside the gene matches. The CDR3 is made up of 15 amino acids. The germline V gene encodes CDR1 SQVTM and CDR2 ANQGSEA. CDR3 DNA sequence: TGCAGCGTTGAACTTATCCTAGCGGGAGTTTACGAGCAGTACTTC. Translated, it gives CSVELILAGVYEQYF.

In its sample, this clonotype was seen many times. The rearrangement joins TRBV3-1 to TRBJ2-5; the D is unclear. The V end was cut by 3 bases, the J end by 0 bases, with 2 bases between. The germline V gene has CDR1 LGHDT and CDR2 YNNKEL (reference sequence). The CDR3 consists of 12 residues. The CDR3 region has the DNA TGTGCCAGCAGCCACGACCAAGAGACCCAGTACTTC. Protein product: CASSHDQETQYF.

V usage is TRBV7-9 and J usage is TRBJ2-3; no reliable D call. CDR3 length: 14 residues. Germline values: CDR1 SEHNR, CDR2 FQNEAQ (reference sequence). Trimming shortened V by 6 bases and J by 2 bases, and 12 bases separated the two germline ends. DNA of the CDR3: TGTGCCAGCAGGGGGTTTATGTACACAGATACGCAGTATTTT. The encoded protein is CASRGFMYTDTQYF.

This clonotype was found many times. The chain joins TRBV12-3 or TRBV12-4 to TRBJ1-1; no firm D call. The CDR3 runs to 14 residues. The V gene lost 3 bases and the J gene lost 6 bases, with 14 bases spanning the gap. The CDR3 is CASSFSALGAEAFF. The DNA of the CDR3 is TGTGCCAGCAGTTTCTCCGCCCTTGGGGCTGAAGCTTTCTTT.

The rearrangement links TRBV7-3 to TRBJ2-3; 7 nucleotides agree with TRBD2. Unmatched junction bases numbered 5, after V lost 0 bases and J lost 5 bases. From germline, CDR1 is SGHTA and CDR2 FQGTGA. The CDR3 is made up of 15 amino acids. The CDR3 DNA sequence: TGTGCCAGCAGCTTAACGGGAGGGTCCGGAGATACGCAGTATTTT. Translated, it gives CASSLTGGSGDTQYF.

Of note for this clonotype: Given a much more abundant clone one base away, this may be a read error. V and J are TRBV18 and TRBJ1-4, with D perhaps matching TRBD1 (6 bases). Germline CDR1 reads KGHSH; CDR2 reads LQKENI. The CDR3 is made up of 15 amino acids. Written as DNA, the CDR3 is TGTACCAGCTCACCACGGGGGGCTCCTAATGAAAAACTGTTTTTT. Its translation: CTSSPRGAPNEKLFF.